This TCR beta chain was obtained from a study of T cells after somatic rescue of genetic block (dated by TCRdb to about 2020). About the full investigation: The study assessed how robust, over the long term, a T-cell system was when the system had developed through somatic rescue of a genetic block in T-cell development.

The germline V gene encodes CDR1 SGHNT and CDR2 YYREEE (reference sequence). From the cysteine through the phenylalanine, the CDR3 covers 15 amino acids. The sequence is cut down to CDR3 DNA, 45 bases in frame from base 1. Deletion took 3 bases off V and 0 bases off J, with a span of 10 bases between the germline ends. Preparation of the library involved the immunoSEQ multiplex PCR assay. TCRdb took this table from immuneACCESS and kept in-frame rearrangements with V and J called. Such tables lack part of the clones; where checked against another copy, unresolved V genes explain under half of the gap, and the rest is unexplained. This sample has about 68,000 clones in its table, and approximately 90% of those were observed once. The top ten constitute 2.9% of the sample. Regarding this clone: The clone's antigen remains unknown. It has no much larger one-base neighbor in the sample; base qualities were not kept.

This TCR was recovered from a man aged 35 to 55. What was sequenced was peripheral blood mononuclear cells (PBMCs). The V gene is TRBV5-4 and the J gene is TRBJ2-1; the D gene cannot be named for sure. For the CDR3, the sequence is CASSSGPVSYNEQFF. The DNA sequence follows: TGTGCCAGCAGCTCGGGCCCCGTCTCCTACAATGAGCAGTTCTTC.